These 20 T cell receptor beta chains originate from one sample sequenced in a study of shared clonotypes between healthy human individuals. TCRdb's table, derived via immunoSEQ multiplex PCR, lists solely in-frame clones and lacks some. The sample records approximately 500,000 clones, 75% to 85% being singletons. The material sequenced was PBMCs. These receptors came from a woman in her 40s in good health. Some clones in this sample may be carry-over from other donors' samples.

The gene calls are TRBV7-3 and TRBJ1-6; 7 positions agree with TRBD1. The germline V gene encodes CDR1 SGHTA and CDR2 FQGTGA. J was trimmed by 6 bases and V by 4 bases; bases with no gene match: 6. The CDR3 consists of 15 residues. For the CDR3, the DNA is TGTGCCAGCAGCTACTCGGGACAGCCTAATTCACCCCTCCACTTT. Translated, it gives CASSYSGQPNSPLHF.

The chain uses TRBV28 and TRBJ1-6, with D possibly being TRBD1 (5 bases). Germline V gene sequence: CDR1 MDHEN, CDR2 SYDVKM. V lost 3 bases, J lost 10 bases, and 13 bases lay in between. The CDR3 consists of 14 residues. This chain's CDR3 is CASSLLGRASPLHF. In DNA, the CDR3 is TGTGCCAGCAGTTTGCTGGGCAGGGCCTCACCCCTCCACTTT.

V gene TRBV29-1 combines with J gene TRBJ1-4; 10 nucleotides agree with TRBD1. CDR1 SQVTM and CDR2 ANQGSEA come from the germline V gene. V trimming: 6 bases; J trimming: 4 bases; junction bases outside the gene matches: 2. The CDR3 length is 13 residues. The DNA for the CDR3 is TGCAGCGTGTGGACAGGGGGTAATGAAAAACTGTTTTTT. Translating it yields CSVWTGGNEKLFF.

The chain carries TRBV28 and TRBJ1-5; tentatively, D is TRBD1 (6 bases). Germline loops: CDR1 MDHEN, CDR2 SYDVKM. The CDR3 consists of 14 residues. The germline V and J ends were trimmed by 7 bases and 6 bases, with 16 bases remaining between them. The CDR3 DNA sequence: TGTGCCAGCAAAGGTTGGGGGGCCTCTCAGCCCCAGCATTTT. Translated, it gives CASKGWGASQPQHF.

This clone came up once. This sample includes further DNA sequences coding for the same CDR3. The V call is TRBV30, the J call TRBJ1-1, with D uncertain. The V end was cut by 0 bases, the J end by 11 bases, with 13 bases between. Germline loops: CDR1 GTSNPN, CDR2 SVGIG (reference sequence). The CDR3 covers 12 residues. CDR3 DNA sequence: TGTGCCTGGAGTGTAGGGCAGACTGGGGCTTTCTTT. As protein: CAWSVGQTGAFF.

This chain joins TRBV4-2 and TRBJ2-3; the D gene could be TRBD1 or TRBD2 (6 bases each). Trimming removed 1 base at V and 3 bases at J, with 11 bases between. The length of the CDR3 is 15 residues. The germline gives CDR1 LGHNA, CDR2 YNFKEQ. The CDR3 coding sequence is TGTGCCAGCAGCCAAGGCACAGGGAGGACAGATACGCAGTATTTT. Its protein is CASSQGTGRTDTQYF.

This sequence joins TRBV9 and TRBJ1-2; 9 positions match TRBD1. The trim removed 4 bases at V and 6 bases at J, leaving 4 bases unmatched. This CDR3 region has 13 residues. Germline lookup yields CDR1 SGDLS and CDR2 YYNGEE. The CDR3 DNA follows: TGTGCCAGCAGCAAACAGGGGGCGGATGGCTACACCTTC. Translation: CASSKQGADGYTF.

Notes on this clone: A much larger clone lies one base from this, so it may be a read error. The same CDR3 can be traced to other DNA sequences in this sample. The rearrangement uses TRBV4-1 and TRBJ2-7, with 9 bases lining up with TRBD1. This CDR3 has 15 amino acids. From germline, CDR1 is MGHRA and CDR2 YSYEKL. V lost 3 bases, J lost 6 bases, and 9 bases stayed unmatched. The CDR3: CASSQAPGQGREQYF. CDR3 in DNA: TGCGCCAGCAGCCAGGCGCCGGGACAGGGTCGCGAGCAGTACTTC.

The rearrangement links TRBV5-1 to TRBJ2-1; D could derive from TRBD1 or TRBD2 (5 bases each). This CDR3 contains 14 residues. Between the trimmed V and J ends, which lost 4 bases and 1 base, there was a span of 9 bases. Germline values: CDR1 SGHRS, CDR2 YFSETQ. The CDR3 DNA reads TGCGCCAGCAGCGGGGACGGATCCTACAATGAGCAGTTCTTC. Its protein is CASSGDGSYNEQFF.

This clone was seen once. The rearrangement uses TRBV19 and TRBJ2-7, with 7 nucleotides matching TRBD2. CDR3 length: 14 residues. The junction had 5 bases not matched to a gene; V was cut back by 3 bases and J by 3 bases. Germline loops: CDR1 LNHDA, CDR2 SQIVND (reference sequence). The CDR3 here is CASSMAGERYEQYF. The CDR3 DNA reads as TGTGCCAGTAGTATGGCGGGGGAGCGCTACGAGCAGTACTTC.

V and J are TRBV15 and TRBJ1-1, with D possibly matching TRBD1 (6 bases). CDR1 is LNHNV, CDR2 YYDKDF, per germline (reference sequence). The V and J ends lost 0 bases and 4 bases respectively, with 12 bases between them. CDR3 length: 15 residues. CDR3 amino acids: CATSRDLSRGTEAFF. CDR3 nucleotides: TGTGCCACCAGCAGAGATCTAAGCAGGGGCACTGAAGCTTTCTTT. Using reference TRBV15 and TRBJ1-1 for the parts outside the CDR3, the full variable domain is DAMVIQNPRYQVTQFGKPVTLSCSQTLNHNVMYWYQQKSSQAPKLLFHYYDKDFNNEADTPDNFQSRRPNTSFCFLDIRSPGLGDTAMYLCATSRDLSRGTEAFFGQGTRLTVV.

The gene calls are TRBV27 and TRBJ2-5; perhaps TRBD2 as D (6 bases). Germline loops: CDR1 MNHEY, CDR2 SMNVEV (reference sequence). V was clipped by 5 bases and J by 11 bases, with 15 bases between them. CDR3 length: 12 residues. As DNA, the CDR3 is TGTGCCAGCAGTCGGCAGGGACTTGAGCAGTACTTC. Translated, it gives CASSRQGLEQYF.

J is TRBJ2-3 and V is TRBV4-3; 12 bases match TRBD2. J gave up 1 base and V 0 bases, and 11 bases lay outside the gene matches. The CDR3 spans 20 residues. Germline loops: CDR1 LGHNA, CDR2 YSLEER. The CDR3 DNA reads as TGCGCCAGCAGCCAAGACGTGGCTAGCGGGAGGGTAGGTGGCACAGATACGCAGTATTTT. This codes for CASSQDVASGRVGGTDTQYF.

V and J are TRBV5-1 and TRBJ2-2; the D is unclear. This CDR3 is built from 15 residues. Germline V lookup: CDR1 SGHRS, CDR2 YFSETQ. V was shortened by 2 bases and J by 4 bases, with 12 bases between the two germline ends. The CDR3 is CASSFVGLSTGELFF. The DNA for the CDR3 is TGCGCCAGCAGCTTTGTGGGCCTTTCCACCGGGGAGCTGTTTTTT.

This chain joins TRBV5-4 and TRBJ1-2, with D perhaps matching TRBD1 (5 bases). V lost 0 bases and J lost 4, with 10 bases in between. Germline V gene sequence: CDR1 SGHNT, CDR2 YYREEE (reference sequence). CDR3 length: 14 amino acids. The CDR3 is CASSLARDGYGYTF. Here the CDR3 DNA reads TGTGCCAGCAGCTTGGCCAGGGACGGCTATGGCTACACCTTC.

V gene TRBV2 combines with J gene TRBJ2-6; D remains unclear. The V gene lost 7 bases and the J gene lost 4 bases, with 17 bases spanning the gap. CDR1 SNHLY and CDR2 FYNNEI come from the germline V gene. This CDR3 has 16 residues. Here the CDR3 DNA reads TGTGCCAGCACGATAAGCCGGGCGACCGGGGCCAACGTCCTGACTTTC. Translated: CASTISRATGANVLTF.

This chain uses TRBV29-1 with TRBJ1-1, with TRBD1 matching over 8 bases. Germline V gives CDR1 SQVTM, CDR2 ANQGSEA. CDR3 size: 14 residues. The V gene end was trimmed by 7 bases and the J gene end by 0 bases; junction bases not matched to a gene: 7. CDR3: CSAQQGEVNTEAFF. Here the CDR3 DNA reads TGCAGCGCCCAACAGGGGGAGGTGAACACTGAAGCTTTCTTT. Drawing the rest from reference TRBV29-1 and TRBJ1-1, the complete variable domain is SAVISQKPSRDICQRGTSLTIQCQVDSQVTMMFWYRQQPGQSLTLIATANQGSEATYESGFVIDKFPISRPNLTFSTLTVSNMSPEDSSIYLCSAQQGEVNTEAFFGQGTRLTVV.

In regard to this clone: This sequence is one base from a far larger clone and is likely a read error. The sample holds other DNA sequences that translate to the same CDR3. The chain combines TRBV7-2 with TRBJ1-3; no clear D. V was cut by 1 base and J by 7 bases, with 5 bases left in between. CDR1 and CDR2 (germline): SGHTA, FQGNSA. This CDR3 contains 12 residues. The CDR3 nucleotides are TGTGCCAGCAGCTTAGAGGGTAACACCATATATTTT. Protein sequence: CASSLEGNTIYF.

Comment on this clone: Other nucleotide sequences from this sample produce the same CDR3. The V call is TRBV6-5, the J call TRBJ2-2; TRBD1 matches 11 bases. CDR1 and CDR2 (germline): MNHEY, SVGAGI. The CDR3 is 15 amino acids. After removal of 4 bases from V and 7 bases from J, the junction contained 5 bases not matched to a gene. In nucleotides, the CDR3 is TGTGCCAGCAGTTCGGACAGGGGGCTTGACGGGGAGCTGTTTTTT. Translating gives CASSSDRGLDGELFF.

This chain joins TRBV7-3 and TRBJ2-7, with 10 bases lining up with TRBD2. V gave up 4 bases and J gave up 7 bases; unmatched junction bases: 16. This CDR3 is built from 17 residues. CDR1 SGHTA and CDR2 FQGTGA come from the germline V gene. The DNA for the CDR3 is TGTGCCAGCAGCTCCCAACCCACTAGCGGGGCTAAAGTGGAGCAGTACTTC. This encodes CASSSQPTSGAKVEQYF.